This T cell receptor beta chain was obtained from a study of CD8 T cells in ankylosing spondylitis. This clonotype was observed a few times. What it recognizes is unknown. Each TCR beta library was made by quantitative 5'-RACE that incorporated molecular barcodes. TCRdb itself ran the 5' RACE reads through MiXCR, one entry per CDR3 protein. The table records roughly 440,000 distinct CDR3 sequences, approximately 17% of them present only once. General study points: Made up of under 10 highly homologous variants, a TCR beta motif appeared characteristic of ankylosing spondylitis blood.

Germline trimming cut 6 bases from V and 6 bases from J; bases unmatched to any gene: 7. CDR3 length: 14 residues. CDR1 and CDR2 from the germline V gene are MNHEY and SVGEGT. The TCR was taken from a male donor with ankylosing spondylitis. This rearrangement joins TRBV6-2 or TRBV6-3 to TRBJ1-5; 8 bases line up with TRBD1. Sequenced material: blood, either unsorted or a sorted T cell fraction (not recorded which). The CDR3, as DNA: TGTGCCAGCAGCGAAGACAGGGGAGGTCAGCCCCAGCATTTT. It translates to CASSEDRGGQPQHF.